The present TCR beta chain was sequenced within a study of blood T cells in healthy people across ages. Whole-study results and caveats: A conclusive naive versus antigen-experienced comparison was prevented by the unsorted PBMCs.

A second PCR of 7 to 11 cycles used a sample-barcoded 5' primer and a J-beta primer mix. TCRdb ran MiXCR on the 5' RACE reads and lists one entry per CDR3 protein. In the table there are 1.4 million to 1.5 million distinct CDR3 sequences, 42% of which are singletons. In this sample, this clonotype turned up many times. What it recognizes is unknown. V lost 3 bases and J lost 6, with 10 bases in between. The germline gives CDR1 ENHRY, CDR2 SYGVKD. CDR3 length equals 13 residues. The study recruited healthy Caucasian donors from Russia who were aged about 6 to 95. Each of the donors had around 10 milliliters of peripheral blood drawn into EDTA-treated Vacutainer tubes.

The chain links TRBV10-3 to TRBJ2-3; D uncertain. The source material was blood. The sequence came from a woman aged 18 to 35 in good health. The CDR3 sequence: CAISDVGMDTQYF. CDR3 bases: TGTGCCATCAGTGATGTTGGGATGGATACGCAGTATTTT.